One sample yielded the 14 T cell receptor beta chains listed below, sequenced in a study of metastatic and nonmetastatic thyroid tumors. Thyroid surgery took place with no prior treatment in any patient. With MiXCR, TCRdb reprocessed the PCR reads. The sample consists of about 20,000 clones, more than 15% of them appearing once. The source material was blood. The receptors originated from a female donor with papillary thyroid cancer or a benign thyroid nodule (not recorded which). Some clones in this sample may be carry-over from other donors' samples.

In its sample, this clone was seen a few times. V and J are TRBV6-1 and TRBJ1-1; no firm D call. The CDR3 extends over 16 amino acids. V was clipped by 6 bases and J by 7 bases, with 24 bases between them. Germline lookup yields CDR1 MNHNS and CDR2 SASEGT. This CDR3 reads CASSLDRAQHVCEAFF. CDR3 sequence (DNA): TGTGCCAGCAGCCTAGATCGGGCCCAACATGTGTGTGAAGCTTTCTTT.

The chain uses TRBV5-6 and TRBJ2-3, with D uncertain. Trimming left V 0 bases short and J 2 bases short, with 7 bases between. Germline CDR1 and CDR2: SGHDT and YYEEEE. CDR3 length: 14 residues. CDR3 coding DNA: TGTGCCAGCAGCTTGGTAGGTTCCACAGATACGCAGTATTTT. Protein: CASSLVGSTDTQYF.

This clone was seen ten or more times. V usage is TRBV29-1 and J usage is TRBJ1-1; D not resolved. This CDR3 has 13 residues. Deletions cut 0 bases from V and 6 bases from J, with 11 bases between. Germline CDR1 reads SQVTM; CDR2 reads ANQGSEA. The CDR3 loop reads CSVEELPGSEAFF. CDR3 sequence (DNA): TGCAGCGTTGAAGAGTTGCCGGGATCTGAAGCTTTCTTT.

The chain joins TRBV11-3 to TRBJ2-7, with no clear D. V was clipped by 3 bases and J by 0 bases, with 6 bases between them. The V gene's germline CDR1 is SGHNT and CDR2 YENEEA. This CDR3 has 13 amino acids. CDR3 residues: CASSFQSSYEQYF. The CDR3 DNA is TGTGCCAGCAGCTTCCAGAGCTCCTACGAGCAGTACTTC.

The genes are TRBV11-2 and TRBJ2-3; the D call may be TRBD1 or TRBD2 (6 bases each). The CDR3 has 15 residues. Trimming stripped 2 bases from V and 2 bases from J, with 11 bases between. Germline V gene sequence: CDR1 SGHAT, CDR2 FQNNGV. This CDR3 reads CASSLKGGATDTQYF. As DNA, the CDR3 is TGTGCCAGCAGCTTAAAGGGGGGCGCCACAGATACGCAGTATTTT. Combining the CDR3 with reference TRBV11-2 and TRBJ2-3 gives the whole variable domain EAGVAQSPRYKIIEKRQSVAFWCNPISGHATLYWYQQILGQGPKLLIQFQNNGVVDDSQLPKDRFSAERLKGVDSTLKIQPAKLEDSAVYLCASSLKGGATDTQYFGPGTRLTVL.

The chain uses TRBV6-1 and TRBJ2-7; 7 nucleotides agree with TRBD1. The CDR3 is made up of 16 amino acids. Germline CDR1 is MNHNS and CDR2 is SASEGT. Trimming removed 6 bases from V and 3 bases from J; junction bases left unmatched: 14. The CDR3 DNA follows: TGTGCCAGCAGAAGGCGCCCCGGGACAGCCATCTACGAGCAGTACTTC. This encodes CASRRRPGTAIYEQYF.

In its sample, this clone was seen many times. The chain carries TRBV9 and TRBJ2-1; D possibly corresponds to TRBD2 (5 bases). The CDR3 is 14 residues long. The germline V gene encodes CDR1 SGDLS and CDR2 YYNGEE. Between the trimmed V and J ends, which lost 4 bases and 8 bases, there was a span of 16 bases. CDR3 sequence: CASSPHRAEDEQFF. CDR3 bases: TGTGCCAGCAGCCCCCACCGGGCGGAGGATGAGCAGTTCTTC.

This clone was detected many times. V gene TRBV24-1 combines with J gene TRBJ2-3, with a weak D call TRBD1 (5 bases). Germline CDR1 reads KGHDR; CDR2 reads SFDVKD. V gave up 1 base and J gave up 3 bases, with 13 bases separating them. The CDR3 contains 16 residues. In DNA, the CDR3 is TGTGCCACCAGTGATTTAGACAGTCAAGGAACAGATACGCAGTATTTT. Translation gives CATSDLDSQGTDTQYF.

The V and J genes are TRBV7-9 and TRBJ1-2; the match to TRBD1 covers 7 bases. The length of the CDR3 is 12 residues. In germline, CDR1 is SEHNR, CDR2 FQNEAQ (reference sequence). J gave up 7 bases and V 6 bases, and 5 bases lay outside the gene matches. The CDR3 sequence: CASSLQGFGYTF. CDR3 nucleotides: TGTGCCAGCAGTTTACAGGGGTTTGGCTACACCTTC. The whole variable domain, remainder taken from reference TRBV7-9 and TRBJ1-2, is DTGVSQNPRHKITKRGQNVTFRCDPISEHNRLYWYRQTLGQGPEFLTYFQNEAQLEKSRLLSDRFSAERPKGSFSTLEIQRTEQGDSAMYLCASSLQGFGYTFGSGTRLTVV.

The chain links TRBV11-1 to TRBJ1-1; tentative D call: TRBD1 (6 bases). Trimming removed 5 bases at V and 5 bases at J, with 15 bases between. The CDR3 loop spans 14 amino acids. CDR1 is SGHAT and CDR2 is FQDESV in the germline V gene (reference sequence). The CDR3 sequence: CASSRSLGATEAFF. In DNA form, the CDR3 reads TGTGCCAGCAGCCGGTCGTTGGGGGCGACTGAAGCTTTCTTT.

The V gene is TRBV7-3, the J gene TRBJ1-1; D not resolved. CDR3 size: 13 residues. Germline V gene sequence: CDR1 SGHTA, CDR2 FQGTGA. With 3 bases removed from V and 5 bases from J, the gap between germline ends came to 10 bases. CDR3 sequence (DNA): TGTGCCAGCAGCTTTTCTGTGGGGACTGAAGCTTTCTTT. Its protein product is CASSFSVGTEAFF. Filled out from reference TRBV7-3 and TRBJ1-1, the complete variable domain reads GAGVSQTPSNKVTEKGKYVELRCDPISGHTALYWYRQSLGQGPEFLIYFQGTGAADDSGLPNDRFFAVRPEGSVSTLKIQRTERGDSAVYLCASSFSVGTEAFFGQGTRLTVV.

This clone was seen ten or more times. The chain couples TRBV5-1 to TRBJ1-1, with 9 bases matching TRBD1. Germline values: CDR1 SGHRS, CDR2 YFSETQ. V gave up 0 bases and J gave up 7 bases; unmatched junction bases: 7. This CDR3 comprises 15 residues. The CDR3 protein is CASSLGQGTGIEAFF. CDR3 nucleotides: TGCGCCAGCAGCTTGGGGCAAGGGACAGGGATTGAAGCTTTCTTT.

This clone was recorded many times. This rearrangement joins TRBV5-1 to TRBJ1-1; the D gene is possibly TRBD1 (5 bases). Germline V gene data show CDR1 as SGHRS and CDR2 as YFSETQ. The V end lost 0 bases, the J end lost 0 bases, and 9 bases lay between the germline ends. There are 15 residues in the CDR3. The CDR3 coding sequence is TGCGCCAGCAGCTTGGTCGGGGGTCTGAACACTGAAGCTTTCTTT. Amino acids: CASSLVGGLNTEAFF. Complete variable domain (other parts from reference TRBV5-1 and TRBJ1-1): KAGVTQTPRYLIKTRGQQVTLSCSPISGHRSVSWYQQTPGQGLQFLFEYFSETQRNKGNFPGRFSGRQFSNSRSEMNVSTLELGDSALYLCASSLVGGLNTEAFFGQGTRLTVV.

This clone was counted many times. This sequence joins TRBV7-9 and TRBJ1-1; D is uncertain. V was pared by 6 bases and J by 5 bases, with 10 bases between. The length of the CDR3 is 12 residues. Germline assignment: CDR1 SEHNR and CDR2 FQNEAQ (reference sequence). This CDR3 reads CASSFRATEAFF. DNA for the CDR3: TGTGCCAGCAGTTTCCGGGCTACTGAAGCTTTCTTT.